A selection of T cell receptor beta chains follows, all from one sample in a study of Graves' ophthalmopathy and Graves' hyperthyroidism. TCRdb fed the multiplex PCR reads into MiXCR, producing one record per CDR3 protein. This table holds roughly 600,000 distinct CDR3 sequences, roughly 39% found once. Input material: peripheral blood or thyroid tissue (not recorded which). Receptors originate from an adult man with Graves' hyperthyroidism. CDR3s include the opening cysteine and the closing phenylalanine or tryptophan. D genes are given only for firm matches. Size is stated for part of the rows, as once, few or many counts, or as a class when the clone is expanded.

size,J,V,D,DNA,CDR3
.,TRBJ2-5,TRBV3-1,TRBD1,TGTGCCAGCAGCCGACGGACAGGGCGTCTTCTTGAGACCCAGTACTTC,CASSRRTGRLLETQYF
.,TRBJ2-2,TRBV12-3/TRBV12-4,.,TGTGCTAGTGGTCGGGACACCCACTCGGGGGAGCTGTTTTTT,CASGRDTHSGELFF
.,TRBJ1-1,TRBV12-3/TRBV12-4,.,TGTGCCAGCGCACCCCCGGGGGGGAACACTGAAGCTTTCTTT,CASAPPGGNTEAFF
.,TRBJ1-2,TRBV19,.,TGTGCCAGTAGTATCCGACGGTCTGAGAATGGCTACACCTTC,CASSIRRSENGYTF
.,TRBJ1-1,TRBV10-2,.,TGCGCCAGCAGTGAGTACCTCGGTACGAGGAACACTGAAGCTTTCTTT,CASSEYLGTRNTEAFF
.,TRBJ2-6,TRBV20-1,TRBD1,TGCAGTGCTAGAGTTCCGGGACAGGGGGGACGCTCTGGGGCCAACGTCCTGACTTTC,CSARVPGQGGRSGANVLTF
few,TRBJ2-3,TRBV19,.,TGTGCCAGTAGTTCGATGGGAAGGCGACAAGCGGTACACACAGATACGCAGTATTTT,CASSSMGRRQAVHTDTQYF
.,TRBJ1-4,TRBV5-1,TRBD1,TGCGCCAGCAGCTCAGTGACAGGGGAATCAGCTAATGAAAAACTGTTTTTT,CASSSVTGESANEKLFF
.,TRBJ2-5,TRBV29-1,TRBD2,TGCAGCGTCCAAGGGACTAGCGGGGGACAGGGCCCAGAGACCCAGTACTTC,CSVQGTSGGQGPETQYF
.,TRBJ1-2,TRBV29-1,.,TGCAGTGTTGAGCAGGGCAAGGACGGCTACACCTTC,CSVEQGKDGYTF
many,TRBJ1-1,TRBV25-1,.,TGTGCCAGCAGGGGCAGGGAAAACACTGAAGCTTTCTTT,CASRGRENTEAFF
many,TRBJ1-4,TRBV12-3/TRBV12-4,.,TGTGCCAGCAGTCGTTTAGGCGATAATGAAAAACTGTTTTTT,CASSRLGDNEKLFF
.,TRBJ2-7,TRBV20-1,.,TGCAGTGCTAGATCCGCTTTTGCGGGAAACTACGAGCAGTACTTC,CSARSAFAGNYEQYF
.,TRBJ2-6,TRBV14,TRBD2,TGTGCCAGCCGGGCGGGGGGCCGCCTCAGCTCTGGGGCCAACGTCCTGACTTTC,CASRAGGRLSSGANVLTF
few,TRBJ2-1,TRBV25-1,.,TGTGCCAGCAGTGGGACCGAAAGCTCCTACAATGAGCAGTTCTTC,CASSGTESSYNEQFF
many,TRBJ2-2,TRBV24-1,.,TGTGCCACCAGTGAACCGGACGCGAACACCGGGGAGCTGTTTTTT,CATSEPDANTGELFF
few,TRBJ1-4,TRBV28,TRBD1,TGTGCCAGCAGCAGGGGGCCTAATGAAAAACTGTTTTTT,CASSRGPNEKLFF
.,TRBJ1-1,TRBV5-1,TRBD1,TGCGCCAGCAGCCTGGCCGGGACAGGGGGCGTCGGGGGCACTGAAGCTTTCTTT,CASSLAGTGGVGGTEAFF
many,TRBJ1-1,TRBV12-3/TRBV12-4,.,TGTGCCAGCAGACCCCAAAGCAGGGACACTGAAGCTTTCTTT,CASRPQSRDTEAFF
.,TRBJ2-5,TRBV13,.,TGTGCCGGCAGCTTGGGGGGGCTGGAGGAGACCCAGTACTTC,CAGSLGGLEETQYF
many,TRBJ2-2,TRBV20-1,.,TGCAGTGCTAGATATCGGGACCCCGGGGAGCTGTTTTTT,CSARYRDPGELFF
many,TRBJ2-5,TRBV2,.,TGTGCCAGCAGTGATGCGCTCAGCAGAAAAGAGACCCAGTACTTC,CASSDALSRKETQYF
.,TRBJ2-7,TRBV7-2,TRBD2,TGTGCCAGCAGCCAAGATCTATGGGGAGGGGAGCAGTACTTC,CASSQDLWGGEQYF
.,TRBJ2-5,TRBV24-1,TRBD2,TGTGCCACCGCTACCCCGCTAGCGGGAAGACGTGATGAGCAGTACTTC,CATATPLAGRRDEQYF
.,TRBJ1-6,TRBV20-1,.,TGCAGTGCCGGAGATACGACGAACTCACCCCTCCACTTT,CSAGDTTNSPLHF
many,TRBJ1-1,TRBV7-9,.,TGTGCCAGCAGCTTCGTGGAGGAAGAGGAAGCTTTCTTT,CASSFVEEEEAFF
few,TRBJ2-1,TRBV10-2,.,TGCGCCAGCAGTGCCCCACATGGCAATGAGCAGTTCTTC,CASSAPHGNEQFF